This TCR beta chain appears in the sequencing data of a study of CXCR3-negative and CXCR3-positive naive CD8 T cells. This CDR3 spans 13 amino acids. In germline, CDR1 is SQVTM, CDR2 ANQGSEA. Note on this clonotype: Its matching antigen is unknown.

Study-wide results and caveats: More hydrophobic TRB CDR3s were found in CXCR3-positive naive cells than in CXCR3-negative naive cells. TRBV-TRBJ usage was similar across naive CXCR3 subsets but distinct in memory cells. Comparably high diversity marked both naive subsets, whereas memory CD8+ cells had much lower diversity.

TRB cDNA was prepared as libraries by UMI-labeled 5' RACE. TCRdb re-called the 5' RACE reads and catalogs CDR3 proteins one per entry, DNA excluded. This repertoire comprises around 160,000 distinct CDR3 sequences; its ten largest clones make up under 0.35%. The sequence derives from a human donor in good health. Some clones in this sample may be carry-over from other donors' samples. The chain uses TRBV29-1 and TRBJ2-1; the D call from TCRdb, TRBD2, cannot be confirmed without DNA. The sequenced sample consisted of naive CXCR3+ CD8+ T cells from blood. The subset was: CD45RO-CCR7+CD27+CD95- naive CD8+ T cells expressing CXCR3 (TNR3+). The CDR3 spells CSVLAVSYNEQFF.